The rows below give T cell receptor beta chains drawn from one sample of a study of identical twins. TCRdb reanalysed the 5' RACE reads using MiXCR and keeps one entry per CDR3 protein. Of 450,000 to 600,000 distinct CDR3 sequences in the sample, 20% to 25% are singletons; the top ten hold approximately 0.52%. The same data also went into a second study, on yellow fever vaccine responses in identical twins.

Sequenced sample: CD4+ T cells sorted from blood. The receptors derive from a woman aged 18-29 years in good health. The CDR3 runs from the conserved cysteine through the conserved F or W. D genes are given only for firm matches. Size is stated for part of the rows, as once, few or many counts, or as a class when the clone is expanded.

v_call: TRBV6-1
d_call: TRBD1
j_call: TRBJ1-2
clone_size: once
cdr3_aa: CASSVRTGRIYGYTF
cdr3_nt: TGTGCCAGCAGTGTCAGGACAGGACGGATCTATGGCTACACCTTC

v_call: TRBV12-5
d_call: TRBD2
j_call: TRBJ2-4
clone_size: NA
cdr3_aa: CASGLTAGANIQYF
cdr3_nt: TGTGCTAGTGGTTTGACGGCGGGAGCGAACATTCAGTACTTC

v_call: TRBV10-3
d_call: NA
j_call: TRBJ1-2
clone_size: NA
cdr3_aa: CAISETGTAFDYTF
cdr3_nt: TGTGCCATCAGTGAAACCGGGACGGCCTTCGACTACACCTTC

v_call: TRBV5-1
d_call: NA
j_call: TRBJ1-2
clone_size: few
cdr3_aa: CASSLARLDGYTF
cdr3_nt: TGCGCCAGCAGCTTGGCCAGGCTGGATGGCTACACCTTC

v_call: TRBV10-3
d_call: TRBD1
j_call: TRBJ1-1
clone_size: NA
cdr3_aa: CAISPGQGTNTEAFF
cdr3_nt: TGTGCCATCAGCCCGGGACAGGGGACGAACACTGAAGCTTTCTTT

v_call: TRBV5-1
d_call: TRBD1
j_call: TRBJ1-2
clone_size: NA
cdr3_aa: CASSQEQGRYGYTF
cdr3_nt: TGCGCCAGCAGTCAAGAACAGGGGAGGTATGGCTACACCTTC

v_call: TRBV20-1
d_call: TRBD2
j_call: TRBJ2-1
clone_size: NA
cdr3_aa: CSARERERVNEQFF
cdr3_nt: TGCAGTGCTAGGGAGCGGGAGAGGGTCAATGAGCAGTTCTTC

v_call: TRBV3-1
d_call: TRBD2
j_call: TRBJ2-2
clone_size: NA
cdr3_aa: CASTPFAGGANTGELFF
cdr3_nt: TGTGCCAGCACCCCCTTTGCGGGGGGGGCGAACACCGGGGAGCTGTTTTTT

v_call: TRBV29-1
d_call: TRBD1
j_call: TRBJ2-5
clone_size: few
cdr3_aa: CSVFSGTVETQYF
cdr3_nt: TGCAGCGTGTTCTCCGGGACAGTGGAGACCCAGTACTTC

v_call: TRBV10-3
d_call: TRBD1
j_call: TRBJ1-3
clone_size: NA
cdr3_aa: CAIREQGFYF
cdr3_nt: TGTGCCATCAGGGAACAGGGGTTCTATTTT

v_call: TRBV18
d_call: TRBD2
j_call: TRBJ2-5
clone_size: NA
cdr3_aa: CASSRVSGTGETQYF
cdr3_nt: TGTGCCAGCTCACGGGTTAGCGGGACTGGAGAGACCCAGTACTTC

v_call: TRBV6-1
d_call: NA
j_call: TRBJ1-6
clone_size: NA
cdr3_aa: CASSPLGQSSPLHF
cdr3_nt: TGTGCCAGCAGTCCTCTCGGACAGTCTTCACCCCTCCACTTT

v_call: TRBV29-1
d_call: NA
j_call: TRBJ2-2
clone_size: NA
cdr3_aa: CSVGVPGELFF
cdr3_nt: TGCAGCGTTGGGGTCCCCGGGGAGCTGTTTTTT

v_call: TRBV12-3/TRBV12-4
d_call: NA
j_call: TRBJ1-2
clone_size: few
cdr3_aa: CASSLLGKGGYTF
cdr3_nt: TGTGCCAGCAGCTTACTTGGGAAAGGAGGCTACACCTTC

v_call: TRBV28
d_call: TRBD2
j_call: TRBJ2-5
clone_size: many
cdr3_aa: CASSFSGEETQYF
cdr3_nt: TGTGCCAGCAGCTTTAGCGGGGAAGAGACCCAGTACTTC

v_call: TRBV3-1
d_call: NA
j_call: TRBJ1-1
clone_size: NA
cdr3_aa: CASSQIGAGSVTEAFF
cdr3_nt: TGTGCCAGCAGCCAAATAGGTGCAGGGTCTGTGACTGAAGCTTTCTTT

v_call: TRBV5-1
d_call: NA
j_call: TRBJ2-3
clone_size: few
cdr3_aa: CASSSDWDTQYF
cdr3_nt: TGCGCCAGCAGCTCCGATTGGGATACGCAGTATTTT

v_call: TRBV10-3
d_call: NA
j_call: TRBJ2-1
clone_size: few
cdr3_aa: CAINGRESYNEQFF
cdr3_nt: TGTGCCATCAATGGCAGGGAGTCCTACAATGAGCAGTTCTTC

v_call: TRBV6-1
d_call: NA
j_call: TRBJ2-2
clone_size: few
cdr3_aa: CASSDLLQRRELFF
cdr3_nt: TGTGCCAGCAGTGATCTGTTGCAGAGGCGGGAGCTGTTTTTT

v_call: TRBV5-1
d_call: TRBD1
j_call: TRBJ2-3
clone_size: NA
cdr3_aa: CASSFLKTGGYADTQYF
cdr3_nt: TGCGCCAGCAGCTTTTTGAAGACAGGGGGGTATGCAGATACGCAGTATTTT

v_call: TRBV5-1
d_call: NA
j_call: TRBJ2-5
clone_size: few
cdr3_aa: CASSPGVAEETQYF
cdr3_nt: TGCGCCAGCAGCCCCGGGGTAGCGGAAGAGACCCAGTACTTC

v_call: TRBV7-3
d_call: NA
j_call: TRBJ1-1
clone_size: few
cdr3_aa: CASSLDGTEAFF
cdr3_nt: TGTGCCAGCAGCCTTGATGGCACTGAAGCTTTCTTT

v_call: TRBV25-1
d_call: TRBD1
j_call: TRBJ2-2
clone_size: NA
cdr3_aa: CASSADRITGELFF
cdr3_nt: TGTGCCAGCAGTGCGGACAGGATCACCGGGGAGCTGTTTTTT